A single TCR beta chain is shown here with its context. Its antigen is not known. This entry belongs to a study of T-cell memory formation after mild COVID-19. On the study more broadly: Largely donor-specific TCR clusters were found.

TCRdb reprocessed the 5' RACE reads via MiXCR and lists one record per CDR3 protein. The sample shows fewer than 400,000 distinct CDR3 sequences, approximately 15% of them seen only once. CDR1 is SGHTA and CDR2 is FQGTGA in the germline V gene. The V gene end was trimmed by 5 bases and the J gene end by 2 bases; junction bases not matched to a gene: 8. This CDR3 is built from 15 residues. General observations from the study: In second-wave clones peaking day 37, SARS-CoV-2 specificity remained unconfirmed. Several responding clones turned up in pre-infection memory, indicating that cross-reactive memory may have taken part. Shrinking CD4+ clones were chiefly CM and EM; CD8+ ones were chiefly EMRA.

This sequence was found in a man between 18 and 29 years old who had mild COVID-19 (a few samples of this study predate the infection). Cell type and time point are not known. The chain recombines TRBV7-3 with TRBJ2-7, with 8 bases lining up with TRBD1. Sequencing input: PBMCs or a T cell subset sorted from them (not recorded which). This CDR3 is CASSPGQGHTYEQYF. The CDR3 DNA reads as TGTGCCAGCAGCCCAGGACAGGGTCACACCTACGAGCAGTACTTC. The complete variable domain, with remaining parts taken from reference TRBV7-3 and TRBJ2-7, reads GAGVSQTPSNKVTEKGKYVELRCDPISGHTALYWYRQSLGQGPEFLIYFQGTGAADDSGLPNDRFFAVRPEGSVSTLKIQRTERGDSAVYLCASSPGQGHTYEQYFGPGTRLTVT.